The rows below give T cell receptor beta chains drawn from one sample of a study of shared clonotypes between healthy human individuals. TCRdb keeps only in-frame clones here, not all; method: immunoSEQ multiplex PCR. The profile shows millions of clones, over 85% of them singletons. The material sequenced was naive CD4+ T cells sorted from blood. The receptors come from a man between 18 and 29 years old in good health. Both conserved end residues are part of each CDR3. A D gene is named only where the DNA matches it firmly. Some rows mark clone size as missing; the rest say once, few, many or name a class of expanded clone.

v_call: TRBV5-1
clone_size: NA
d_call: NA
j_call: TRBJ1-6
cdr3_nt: TGCGCCAGCAGCTCCGGCGGCGGGGCGAGGAATTCACCCCTCCACTTT
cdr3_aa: CASSSGGGARNSPLHF

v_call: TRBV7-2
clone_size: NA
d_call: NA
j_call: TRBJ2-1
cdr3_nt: TGTGCCAGCAGCTTAGCGAATCTCGCGGACAATGAGCAGTTCTTC
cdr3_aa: CASSLANLADNEQFF

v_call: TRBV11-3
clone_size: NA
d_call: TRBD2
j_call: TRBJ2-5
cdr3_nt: TGTGCCAGCAGCCCCGGGCGATTAGCGGGGGGAACCCAGTACTTC
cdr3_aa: CASSPGRLAGGTQYF

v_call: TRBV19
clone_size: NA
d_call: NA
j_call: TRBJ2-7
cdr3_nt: TGTGCCAGTCGAAGTGGCACCTACGAGCAGTACTTC
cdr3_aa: CASRSGTYEQYF

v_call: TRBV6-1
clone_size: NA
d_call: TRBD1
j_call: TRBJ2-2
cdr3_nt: TGTGCCAGCAGGGGACAGACAACCGGGGAGCTGTTTTTT
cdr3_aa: CASRGQTTGELFF

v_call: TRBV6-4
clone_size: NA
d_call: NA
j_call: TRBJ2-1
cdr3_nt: TGTGCCAGCAGCCGACAGGAGAGCTCCTACAATGAGCAGTTCTTC
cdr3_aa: CASSRQESSYNEQFF

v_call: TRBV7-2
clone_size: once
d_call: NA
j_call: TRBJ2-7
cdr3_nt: TGTGCCAGCAGCTTATATAGGGGATTAGGCTCCTACGAGCAGTACTTC
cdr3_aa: CASSLYRGLGSYEQYF

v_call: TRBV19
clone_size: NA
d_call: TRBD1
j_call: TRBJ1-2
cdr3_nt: TGTGCCAGTAGTATTCCCACAGGGGGCAATAACTATGGCTACACCTTC
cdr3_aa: CASSIPTGGNNYGYTF

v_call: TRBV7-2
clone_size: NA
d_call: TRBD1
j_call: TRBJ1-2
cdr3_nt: TGTGCCAGCAGCTTAGGAAGGGGGCTCGACTATGGCTACACCTTC
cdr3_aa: CASSLGRGLDYGYTF

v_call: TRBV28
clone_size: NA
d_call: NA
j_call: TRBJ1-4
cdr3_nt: TGTGCCAGCGGTGAGACAGGCACTAATGAAAAACTGTTTTTT
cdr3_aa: CASGETGTNEKLFF

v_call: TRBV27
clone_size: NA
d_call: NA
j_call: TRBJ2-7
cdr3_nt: TGTGCCAGCAGAAACCGGGACTCCCATACCCCAAGTCCACCGGTATTCTACGAGCAGTACTTC
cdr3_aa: CASRNRDSHTPSPPVFYEQYF

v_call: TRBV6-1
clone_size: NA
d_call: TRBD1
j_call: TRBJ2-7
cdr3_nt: TGTGCCAGCAGTGAGTGGACAGGCCTATCCTACGAGCAGTACTTC
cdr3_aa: CASSEWTGLSYEQYF

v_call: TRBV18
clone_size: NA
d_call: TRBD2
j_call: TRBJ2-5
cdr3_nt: TGTGCCAGCTCACCCCGGACTAGCGGCCAAGAGACCCAGTACTTC
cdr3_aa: CASSPRTSGQETQYF

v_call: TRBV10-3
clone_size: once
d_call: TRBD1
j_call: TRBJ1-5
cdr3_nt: TGTGCCATCAGCGACGGCCCAGGGGGGCCCCAGCATTTT
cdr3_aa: CAISDGPGGPQHF

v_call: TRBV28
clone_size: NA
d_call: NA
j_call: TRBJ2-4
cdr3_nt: TGTGCCAGCAGTTTAAATCCGGGGATAGCCAAAAACATTCAGTACTTC
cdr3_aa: CASSLNPGIAKNIQYF

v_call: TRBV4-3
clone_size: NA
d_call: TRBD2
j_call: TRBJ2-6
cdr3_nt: TGCGCCAGCAGCCAAGAAGGGGGACTAGCGGGCCTCTCTGGGGCCAACGTCCTGACTTTC
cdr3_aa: CASSQEGGLAGLSGANVLTF

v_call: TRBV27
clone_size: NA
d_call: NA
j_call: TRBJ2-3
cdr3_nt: TGTGCCAGCAGTTCCTCTATAGGGACCACAGATACGCAGTATTTT
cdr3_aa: CASSSSIGTTDTQYF

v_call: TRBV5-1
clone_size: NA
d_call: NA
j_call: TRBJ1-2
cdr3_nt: TGCGCCAGCAGCTTGGCAGGGTGGGGCTACACCTTC
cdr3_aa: CASSLAGWGYTF

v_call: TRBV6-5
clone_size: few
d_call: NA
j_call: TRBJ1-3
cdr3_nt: TGTGCCAGCAGTTACGCTTCCGGAAACACCATATATTTT
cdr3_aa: CASSYASGNTIYF

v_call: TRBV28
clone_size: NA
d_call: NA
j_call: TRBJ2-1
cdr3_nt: TGTGCCAGCAGTTGGGGCTGGGGGGCGGGGCAGATGACAAATGAGCAGTTCTTC
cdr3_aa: CASSWGWGAGQMTNEQFF

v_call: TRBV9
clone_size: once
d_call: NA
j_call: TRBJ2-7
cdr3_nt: TGTGCCAGCAGCGTCCAACCGGGACCAAGCTACGAGCAGTACTTC
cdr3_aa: CASSVQPGPSYEQYF

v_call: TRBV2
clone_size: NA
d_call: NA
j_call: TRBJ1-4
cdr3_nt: TGTGCCAGCCGGGGGGATACAACTAATGAAAAACTGTTTTTT
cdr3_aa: CASRGDTTNEKLFF

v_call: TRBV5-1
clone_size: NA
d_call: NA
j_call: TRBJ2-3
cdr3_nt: TGCGCCAGCAGCTGGGGAACGCCGGCGGCAGATACGCAGTATTTT
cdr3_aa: CASSWGTPAADTQYF

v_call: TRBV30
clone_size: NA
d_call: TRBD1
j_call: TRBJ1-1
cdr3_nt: TGTGCCTGGACAGGGGGGGCGTCAGGGGTTGTAATCACTGAAGCTTTCTTT
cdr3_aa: CAWTGGASGVVITEAFF

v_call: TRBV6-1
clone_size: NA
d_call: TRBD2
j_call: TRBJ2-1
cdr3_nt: TGTGCCAGCAGTGGTGGGACTAGCGGCCACAATGAGCAGTTCTTC
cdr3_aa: CASSGGTSGHNEQFF

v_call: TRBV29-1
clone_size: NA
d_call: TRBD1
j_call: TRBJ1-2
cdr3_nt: TGCAGCGCCACTACGGGACAGGAGTATGGCTACACCTTC
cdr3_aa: CSATTGQEYGYTF

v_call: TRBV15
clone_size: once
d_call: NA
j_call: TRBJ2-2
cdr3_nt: TGTGCCACCAGCAGAGGCGACCAAGGGTCCGGGGAGCTGTTTTTT
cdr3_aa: CATSRGDQGSGELFF

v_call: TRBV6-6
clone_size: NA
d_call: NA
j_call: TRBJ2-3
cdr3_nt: TGTGCCAGCAGTTACAGGGGCCGCACAGATACGCAGTATTTT
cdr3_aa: CASSYRGRTDTQYF

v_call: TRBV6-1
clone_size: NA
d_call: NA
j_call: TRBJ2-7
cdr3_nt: TGTGCCAGCAGTGAAGGGGCCGACTACGAGCAGTACTTC
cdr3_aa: CASSEGADYEQYF

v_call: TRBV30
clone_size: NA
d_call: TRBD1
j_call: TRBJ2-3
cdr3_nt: TGTGCCTGGACTGCAGGGGGATATACGCAGTATTTT
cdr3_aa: CAWTAGGYTQYF

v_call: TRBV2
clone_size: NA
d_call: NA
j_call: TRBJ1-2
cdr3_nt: TGTGCCAGCAGTGAAGAGAGGGGAGCCTTAGCTAACTATGGCTACACCTTC
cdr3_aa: CASSEERGALANYGYTF

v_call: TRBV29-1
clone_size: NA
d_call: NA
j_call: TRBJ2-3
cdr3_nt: TGCACCTTGGGGGGAGGCACAGATACGCAGTATTTT
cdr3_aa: CTLGGGTDTQYF

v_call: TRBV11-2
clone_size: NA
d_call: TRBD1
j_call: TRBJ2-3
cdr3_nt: TGTGCCAGCAGCTTAGATAGCCGGACAGGGACATCAGATACGCAGTATTTT
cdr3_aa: CASSLDSRTGTSDTQYF

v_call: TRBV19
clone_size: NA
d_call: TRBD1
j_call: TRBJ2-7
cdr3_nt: TGTGCCAGTAGTTCCCCGGGACAGGGGACCTACGAGCAGTACTTC
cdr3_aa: CASSSPGQGTYEQYF

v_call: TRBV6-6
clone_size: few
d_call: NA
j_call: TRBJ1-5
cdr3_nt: TGTGCCAGCAGTGCTTTGGGGGGCCAGCCCCAGCATTTT
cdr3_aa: CASSALGGQPQHF

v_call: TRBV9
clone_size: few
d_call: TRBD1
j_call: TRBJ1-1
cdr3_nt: TGTGCCAGCAGCACGGACAGGTGGGACACTGAAGCTTTCTTT
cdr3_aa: CASSTDRWDTEAFF

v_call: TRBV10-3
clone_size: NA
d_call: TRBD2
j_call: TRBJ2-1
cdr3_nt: TGTGCCATCAATGGCGGGGGGCTTATCAATGAGCAGTTCTTC
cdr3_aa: CAINGGGLINEQFF

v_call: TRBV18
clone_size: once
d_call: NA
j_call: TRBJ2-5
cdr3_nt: TGTGCCAGCTCACCAAAACGCGGACTAACCGAGACCCAGTACTTC
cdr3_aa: CASSPKRGLTETQYF

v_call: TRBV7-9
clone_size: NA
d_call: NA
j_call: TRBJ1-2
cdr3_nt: TGTGCCAGCAGCTATGGTGAGAACTATGGCTACACCTTC
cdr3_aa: CASSYGENYGYTF

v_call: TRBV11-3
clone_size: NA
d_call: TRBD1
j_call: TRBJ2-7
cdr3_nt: TGTGCCAGCAGCCCACAGGGGTCCTACGAGCAGTACTTC
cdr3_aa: CASSPQGSYEQYF

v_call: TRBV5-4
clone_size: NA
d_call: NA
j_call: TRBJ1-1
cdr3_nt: TGTGCCAGCAGCGGGGGAGTAGACCCCGGGAGGACTGAAGCTTTCTTT
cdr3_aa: CASSGGVDPGRTEAFF

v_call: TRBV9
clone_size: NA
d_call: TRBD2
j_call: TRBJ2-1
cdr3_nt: TGTGCCAGCAGCCGAGGACTAGCGGGAGCATCCTACAATGAGCAGTTCTTC
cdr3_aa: CASSRGLAGASYNEQFF

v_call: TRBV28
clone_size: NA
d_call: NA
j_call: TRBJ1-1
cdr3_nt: TGTGCCAGCAGCCCTAATGGAGTCCCGAACACTGAAGCTTTCTTT
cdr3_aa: CASSPNGVPNTEAFF

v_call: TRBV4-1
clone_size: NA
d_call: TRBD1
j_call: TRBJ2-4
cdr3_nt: TGCGCCAGCAGCCCACAACAGGGGCAGCCAAACATTCAGTACTTC
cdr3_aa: CASSPQQGQPNIQYF

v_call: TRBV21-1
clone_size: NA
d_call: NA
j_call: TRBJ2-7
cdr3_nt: TGTGCCAGCAGCAACCCTCGATTCTACGAGCAGTACTTC
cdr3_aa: CASSNPRFYEQYF

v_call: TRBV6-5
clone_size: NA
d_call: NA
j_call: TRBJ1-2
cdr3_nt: TGTGCCAGCAGGCCTGGGGAGGGGAGCGGCTACACCTTC
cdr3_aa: CASRPGEGSGYTF